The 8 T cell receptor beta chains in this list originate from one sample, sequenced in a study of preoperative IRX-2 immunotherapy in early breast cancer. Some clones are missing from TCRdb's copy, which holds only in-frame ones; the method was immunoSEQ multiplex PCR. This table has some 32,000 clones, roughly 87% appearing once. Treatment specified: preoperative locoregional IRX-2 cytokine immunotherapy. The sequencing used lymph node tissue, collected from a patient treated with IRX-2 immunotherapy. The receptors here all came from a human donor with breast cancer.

This CDR3 is CASTQWTSTGNTIYF. The CDR3 nucleotides are TGTGCCAGCACCCAATGGACAAGCACTGGAAACACCATATATTTT. This chain uses TRBV18 with TRBJ1-3; maybe TRBD1 (5 bases). Germline CDR1 KGHSH, CDR2 LQKENI. This CDR3 spans 15 amino acids. Trimming cost V 8 bases and J 2 bases, with 16 bases left between them. The full variable domain, rest sourced from reference TRBV18 and TRBJ1-3, is NAGVMQNPRHLVRRRGQEARLRCSPMKGHSHVYWYRQLPEEGLKFMVYLQKENIIDESGMPKERFSAEFPKEGPSILRIQQVVRGDSAAYFCASTQWTSTGNTIYFGEGSWLTVV.

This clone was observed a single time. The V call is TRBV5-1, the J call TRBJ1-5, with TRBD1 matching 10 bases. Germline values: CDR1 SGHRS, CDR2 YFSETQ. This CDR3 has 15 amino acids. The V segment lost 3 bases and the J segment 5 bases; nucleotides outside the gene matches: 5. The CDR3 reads CASSWTGGGDQPQHF. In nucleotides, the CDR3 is TGCGCCAGCAGCTGGACAGGGGGAGGCGATCAGCCCCAGCATTTT.

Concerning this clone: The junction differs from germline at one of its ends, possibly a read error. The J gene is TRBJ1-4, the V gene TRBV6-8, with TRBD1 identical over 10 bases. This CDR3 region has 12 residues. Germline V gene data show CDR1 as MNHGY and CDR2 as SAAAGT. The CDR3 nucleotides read TGTGCCATCAGTGGACAGGGGGGAAAACTGTTTTTT. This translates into CAISGQGGKLFF.

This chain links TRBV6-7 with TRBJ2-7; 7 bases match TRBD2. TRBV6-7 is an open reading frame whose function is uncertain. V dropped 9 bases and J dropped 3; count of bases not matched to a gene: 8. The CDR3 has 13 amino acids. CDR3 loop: CARADERGYEQYF. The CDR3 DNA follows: TGTGCCAGGGCAGACGAGCGGGGCTACGAGCAGTACTTC.

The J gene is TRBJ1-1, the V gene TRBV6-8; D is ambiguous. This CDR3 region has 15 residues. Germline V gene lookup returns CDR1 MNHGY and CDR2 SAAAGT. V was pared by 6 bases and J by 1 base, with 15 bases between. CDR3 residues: CASRTDGATNTEAFF. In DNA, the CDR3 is TGTGCCAGCAGAACCGACGGTGCGACGAACACTGAAGCTTTCTTT.

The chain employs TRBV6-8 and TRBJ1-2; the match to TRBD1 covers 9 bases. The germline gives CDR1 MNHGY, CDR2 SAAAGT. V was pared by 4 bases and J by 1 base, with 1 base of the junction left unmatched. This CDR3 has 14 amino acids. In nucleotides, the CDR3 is TGTGCCAGCAGTTGGGACAGGGATAACTATGGCTACACCTTC. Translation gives CASSWDRDNYGYTF.

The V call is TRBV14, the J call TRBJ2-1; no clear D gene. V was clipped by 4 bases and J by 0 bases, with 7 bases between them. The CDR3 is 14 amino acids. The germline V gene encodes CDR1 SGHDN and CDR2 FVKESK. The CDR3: CASSRFLSYNEQFF. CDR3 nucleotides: TGTGCCAGCAGCCGGTTCCTCTCCTACAATGAGCAGTTCTTC.

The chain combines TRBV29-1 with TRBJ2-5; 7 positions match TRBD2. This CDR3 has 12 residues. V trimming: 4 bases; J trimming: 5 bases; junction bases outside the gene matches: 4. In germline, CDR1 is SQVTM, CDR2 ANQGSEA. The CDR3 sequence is CSVVGAGETQYF. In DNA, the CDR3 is TGCAGCGTTGTAGGAGCGGGGGAGACCCAGTACTTC.